There are a few counts of the clone carrying this T cell receptor beta chain. The PCR made use of 60 Vbeta and 13 Jbeta primers. Assay used: immunoSEQ multiplex PCR; TCRdb lists only in-frame clones, some missing. The sample carries about 81,000 clones, more than 60% recorded once. The CDR3 covers 15 residues. Germline CDR1 and CDR2: MNHNY and SVGAGI (reference sequence). With 4 bases clipped from V and 6 bases from J, the junction kept 7 bases outside the gene matches. The record originates from a study of cytomegalovirus exposure and HLA in healthy donors. The receptor was isolated from a man aged 50 or older in good health and CMV-seropositive. The rearrangement joins TRBV6-6 to TRBJ2-2, with 8 bases aligning to TRBD2. Sequencing input: PBMCs. CDR3 in DNA: TGTGCCAGCAGTTGGGACCGGGAGGGGTCCGGGGAGCTGTTTTTT. Encoded protein: CASSWDREGSGELFF.